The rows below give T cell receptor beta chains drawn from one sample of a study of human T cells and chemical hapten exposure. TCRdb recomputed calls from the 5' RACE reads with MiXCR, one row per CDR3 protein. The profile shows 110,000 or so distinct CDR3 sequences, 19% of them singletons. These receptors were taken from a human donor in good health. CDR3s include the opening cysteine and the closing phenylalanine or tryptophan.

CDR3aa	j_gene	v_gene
CSARWGAHEQYF	TRBJ2-7	TRBV20-1
CAGALDQVEGNTIYF	TRBJ1-3	TRBV6-1
CASSLEGSGIRTDTQYF	TRBJ2-3	TRBV11-2
CASVTSSSGSSYNEQFF	TRBJ2-1	TRBV10-2
CASSFRPNSPLHF	TRBJ1-6	TRBV5-6
CATQGGLGNSPLHF	TRBJ1-6	TRBV27
CATSDQDREFGTDTQYF	TRBJ2-3	TRBV24-1
CASRPPGGREQFF	TRBJ2-1	TRBV6-5
CASSLDSEKLFF	TRBJ1-4	TRBV7-9
CSAPKEGGSQPQHF	TRBJ1-5	TRBV20-1
CASSPTYRDTEAFF	TRBJ1-1	TRBV28
CASSQDLLASSYNEQFF	TRBJ2-1	TRBV4-2
CASSPTGAEQFF	TRBJ2-1	TRBV9
CASSPTWGRNEKLFF	TRBJ1-4	TRBV7-2
CASSSRSYGYTF	TRBJ1-2	TRBV27
CSATKLDTGELFF	TRBJ2-2	TRBV20-1
CSARAVATDTQYF	TRBJ2-3	TRBV20-1
CASSQDGVTGADTGELFF	TRBJ2-2	TRBV4-2
CASTTRTLNEQFF	TRBJ2-1	TRBV7-2
CASSFSENQPQHF	TRBJ1-5	TRBV6-5
CASSGPGEGQYF	TRBJ2-7	TRBV12-3/TRBV12-4
CASSDPTTGSEAFF	TRBJ1-1	TRBV10-2
CAISESVGAAYNSPLHF	TRBJ1-6	TRBV10-3
CASSFRRGGPGELFF	TRBJ2-2	TRBV7-9
CASSELSGTMVDEQFF	TRBJ2-1	TRBV2
CASSYRTDTTGELFF	TRBJ2-2	TRBV5-1
CSVGGARQGGNGELFF	TRBJ2-2	TRBV29-1
CASSYGPDFSGNTIYF	TRBJ1-3	TRBV6-5
CASSQNRGDTQYF	TRBJ2-3	TRBV14
CASSAWTGGPEPQHF	TRBJ1-5	TRBV28
CASSLSGRWTGELFF	TRBJ2-2	TRBV3-1
CSIEVPGGLGGYTF	TRBJ1-2	TRBV29-1
CASSLRGGLASYNEQFF	TRBJ2-1	TRBV11-1
CASSQRTGKYEQYF	TRBJ2-7	TRBV7-2
CASSLFAGGNQPQHF	TRBJ1-5	TRBV5-5
CSAAGTGMQPQHF	TRBJ1-5	TRBV20-1
CASSLDFVGNTIYF	TRBJ1-3	TRBV28
CATVRAESSTDTQYF	TRBJ2-3	TRBV2
CASVLGRNQETQYF	TRBJ2-5	TRBV12-5
CASTDRVEETQYF	TRBJ2-5	TRBV5-1
CASTPLPGEGYGYTF	TRBJ1-2	TRBV3-1
CSVAGWGSEAFF	TRBJ1-1	TRBV29-1
CSVELLAGGYEQYF	TRBJ2-7	TRBV29-1
CASSLGPIQETQYF	TRBJ2-5	TRBV13
CASSSDLEGEQFF	TRBJ2-1	TRBV7-3
CASGERLTDTQYF	TRBJ2-3	TRBV2
CASSYATYTGELFF	TRBJ2-2	TRBV27